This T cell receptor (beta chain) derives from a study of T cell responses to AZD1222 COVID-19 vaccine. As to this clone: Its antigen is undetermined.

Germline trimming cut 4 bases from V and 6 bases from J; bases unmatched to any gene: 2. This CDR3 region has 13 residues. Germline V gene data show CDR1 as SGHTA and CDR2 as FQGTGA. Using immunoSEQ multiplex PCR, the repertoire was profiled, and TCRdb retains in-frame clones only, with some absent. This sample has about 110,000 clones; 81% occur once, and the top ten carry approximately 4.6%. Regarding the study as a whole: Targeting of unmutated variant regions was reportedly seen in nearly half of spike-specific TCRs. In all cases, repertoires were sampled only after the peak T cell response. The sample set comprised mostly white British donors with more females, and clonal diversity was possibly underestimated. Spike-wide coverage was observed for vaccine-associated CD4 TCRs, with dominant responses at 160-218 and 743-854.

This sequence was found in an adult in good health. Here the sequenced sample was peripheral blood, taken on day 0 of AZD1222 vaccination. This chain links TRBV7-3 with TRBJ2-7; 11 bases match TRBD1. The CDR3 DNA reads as TGTGCCAGCAGCTCGGACAGGGGGCTCGAGCAGTACTTC. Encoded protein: CASSSDRGLEQYF.